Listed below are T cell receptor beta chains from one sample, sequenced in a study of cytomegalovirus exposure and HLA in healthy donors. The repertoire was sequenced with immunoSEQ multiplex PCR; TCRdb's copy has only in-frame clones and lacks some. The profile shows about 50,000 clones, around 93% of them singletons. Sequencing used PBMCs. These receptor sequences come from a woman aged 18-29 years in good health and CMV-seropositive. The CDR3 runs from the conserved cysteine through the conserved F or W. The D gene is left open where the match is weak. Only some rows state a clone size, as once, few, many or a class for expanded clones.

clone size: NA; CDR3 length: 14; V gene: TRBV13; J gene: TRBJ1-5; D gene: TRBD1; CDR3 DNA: TGTGCCAGCAGCCTATCGGGACAGAATCAGCCCCAGCATTTT; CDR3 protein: CASSLSGQNQPQHF
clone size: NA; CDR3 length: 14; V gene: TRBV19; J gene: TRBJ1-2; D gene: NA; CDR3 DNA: TGTGCCAGTAGCCGCCCGGGGACTAACTATGGCTACACCTTC; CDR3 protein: CASSRPGTNYGYTF
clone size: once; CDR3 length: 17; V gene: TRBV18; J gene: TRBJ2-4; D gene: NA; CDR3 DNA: TGTGCCAGCTCACCACTGGGGGGGCACCCAGCCAAAAACATTCAGTACTTC; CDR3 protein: CASSPLGGHPAKNIQYF
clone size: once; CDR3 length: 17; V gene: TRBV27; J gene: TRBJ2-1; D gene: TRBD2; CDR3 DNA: TGTGCCAGCAGTTTATGGGGAGGGAGCGGGGGTTACAATGAGCAGTTCTTC; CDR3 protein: CASSLWGGSGGYNEQFF
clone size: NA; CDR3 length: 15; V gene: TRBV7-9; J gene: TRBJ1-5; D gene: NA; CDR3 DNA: TGTGCCAGCAGCTCAGGGGAAGGTAGCAATCAGCCCCAGCATTTT; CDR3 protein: CASSSGEGSNQPQHF
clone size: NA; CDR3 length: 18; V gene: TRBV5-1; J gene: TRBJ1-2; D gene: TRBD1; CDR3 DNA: TGCGCCAGCAGCTTCCTTTCCGGGACAGGGAATCAAAAGGGTGGCTACACCTTC; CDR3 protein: CASSFLSGTGNQKGGYTF
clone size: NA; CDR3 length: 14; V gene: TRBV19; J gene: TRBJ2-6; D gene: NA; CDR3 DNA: TGTGCCAGTAGTAACACAGGGGGGGCCAACGTCCTGACTTTC; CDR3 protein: CASSNTGGANVLTF
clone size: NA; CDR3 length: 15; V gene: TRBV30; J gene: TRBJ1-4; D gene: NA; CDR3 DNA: TGTGCCTGGGGGGGGGCGGGGTCAACTAATGAAAAACTGTTTTTT; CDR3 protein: CAWGGAGSTNEKLFF
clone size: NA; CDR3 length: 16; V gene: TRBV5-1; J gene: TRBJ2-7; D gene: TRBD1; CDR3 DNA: TGCGCCAGCAGCGGGGGCCGGGACAGGGACATGTACGAGCAGTACTTC; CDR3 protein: CASSGGRDRDMYEQYF
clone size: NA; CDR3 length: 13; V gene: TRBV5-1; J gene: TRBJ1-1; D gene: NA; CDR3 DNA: TGCGCCAGCAGCTTTACACAGGGAACTGAAGCTTTCTTT; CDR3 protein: CASSFTQGTEAFF
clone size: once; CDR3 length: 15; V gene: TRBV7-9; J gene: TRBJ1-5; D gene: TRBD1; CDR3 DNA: TGTGCCAGCAGCTTATGGGACAGAGGATCTGGGCCCCAGCATTTT; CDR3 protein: CASSLWDRGSGPQHF
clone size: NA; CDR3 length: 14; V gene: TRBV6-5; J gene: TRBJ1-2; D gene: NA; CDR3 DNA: TGTGCCAGCAGTTACTCAGCGGGGGGCGATGGCTACACCTTC; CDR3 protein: CASSYSAGGDGYTF
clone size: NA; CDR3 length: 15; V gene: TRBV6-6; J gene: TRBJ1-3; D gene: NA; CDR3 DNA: TGTGCCAGCAGGATCGACAGGTTGGGGGGAAACACCATATATTTT; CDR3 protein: CASRIDRLGGNTIYF
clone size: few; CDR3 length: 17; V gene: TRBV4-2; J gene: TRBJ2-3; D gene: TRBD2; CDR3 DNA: TGTGCCAGCAGCCAAGCGACTAGCGGGGGAGGAACAGATACGCAGTATTTT; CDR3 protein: CASSQATSGGGTDTQYF
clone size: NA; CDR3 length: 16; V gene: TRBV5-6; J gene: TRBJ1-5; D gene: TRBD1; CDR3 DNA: TGTGCCAGCAGCCTCTCGACAGGGGACGGCAATCAGCCCCAGCATTTT; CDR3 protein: CASSLSTGDGNQPQHF
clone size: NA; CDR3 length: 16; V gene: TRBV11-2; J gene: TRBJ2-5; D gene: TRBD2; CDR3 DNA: TGTGCCAGCAGCTTAGGAAGACTAGCGGGGGGAGAGACCCAGTACTTC; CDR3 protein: CASSLGRLAGGETQYF
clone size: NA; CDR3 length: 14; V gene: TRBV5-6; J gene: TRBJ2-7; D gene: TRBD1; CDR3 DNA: TGTGCCAGCAGCTTCGGGACAGGGGGCAACGAGCAGTACTTC; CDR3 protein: CASSFGTGGNEQYF
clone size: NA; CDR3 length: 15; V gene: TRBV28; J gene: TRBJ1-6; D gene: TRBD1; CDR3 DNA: TGTGCCAGCAGTTTACCGGACAGGGTCGCTTCACCCCTCCACTTT; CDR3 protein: CASSLPDRVASPLHF
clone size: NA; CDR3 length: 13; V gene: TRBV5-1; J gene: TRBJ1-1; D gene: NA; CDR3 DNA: TGCGCCAGCAGCTTGGCCCCTTCCACTGAAGCTTTCTTT; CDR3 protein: CASSLAPSTEAFF
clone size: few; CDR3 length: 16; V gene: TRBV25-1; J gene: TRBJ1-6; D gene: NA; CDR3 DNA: TGTGCCAGCAGTGAATGGGGCGGTGCTACGACTTCACCCCTCCACTTT; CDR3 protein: CASSEWGGATTSPLHF
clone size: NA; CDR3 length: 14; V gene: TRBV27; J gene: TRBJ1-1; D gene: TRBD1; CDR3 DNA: TGTGCCAGCAGTGACGGACAGGGGGCCCCTGAAGCTTTCTTT; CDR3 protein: CASSDGQGAPEAFF
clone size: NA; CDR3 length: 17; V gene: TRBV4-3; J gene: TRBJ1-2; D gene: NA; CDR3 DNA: TGCGCCAGCAGCCAAGTGTCGGGACTTCTGGGGCGGTATGGCTACACCTTC; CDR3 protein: CASSQVSGLLGRYGYTF
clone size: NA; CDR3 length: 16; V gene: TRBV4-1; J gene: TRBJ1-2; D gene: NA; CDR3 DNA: TGCGCCAGCAGCGCCCAACAGGTTATGGAGAACTATGGCTACACCTTC; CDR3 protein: CASSAQQVMENYGYTF
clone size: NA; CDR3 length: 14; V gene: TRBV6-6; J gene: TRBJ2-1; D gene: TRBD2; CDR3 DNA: TGTGCCAGCTCGGGACTAGCGGGCTACAATGAGCAGTTCTTC; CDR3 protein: CASSGLAGYNEQFF
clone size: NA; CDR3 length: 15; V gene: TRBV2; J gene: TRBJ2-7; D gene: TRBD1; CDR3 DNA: TGTGCCAGCAGCGGGGGACAGGCTTCCTCCTACGAGCAGTACTTC; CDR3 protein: CASSGGQASSYEQYF